The clone carrying this T cell receptor beta chain was detected a few times. The antigen is not known. This record belongs to a study of OX40 agonist ivuxolimab in advanced cancers. About the research overall: Participants, 82.7% male, averaged roughly 60 years of age, ranging from about 23 to 79. Study conclusions and caveats: CD4+ and CD8+ blood T cells expanded clonally by week 6 at 0.1 to 3.0 mg/kg.

V was shortened by 6 bases and J by 1 base, with 17 bases between the two germline ends. Germline values: CDR1 MNHEY, CDR2 SMNVEV (reference sequence). This CDR3 contains 16 residues. Sequencing used immunoSEQ multiplex PCR; TCRdb keeps in-frame clones, though not all of them. The table records about 43,000 clones, about 91% of them present only once. The specimen was CD4+ or CD8+ T cells sorted from blood, collected in a trial of the OX40 agonist ivuxolimab. This TCR came from an adult with an advanced solid tumor such as melanoma, head and neck, liver or kidney cancer. J is TRBJ2-3 and V is TRBV27; either TRBD1 or TRBD2 may supply D (5 bases each). The CDR3 DNA reads TGTGCCAGCAGCTTAGTGGGGACCTTCGGCACAGATACGCAGTATTTT. Translation: CASSLVGTFGTDTQYF.